What follows describes a single TCR beta chain. CDR1 and CDR2 from the germline V gene are SGHVS and FQNEAQ. Trimming cost V 3 bases and J 4 bases; bases outside gene matches: 10. This CDR3 contains 16 residues. Per the original data handling: How many nucleated cells were present was estimated from reference gene primer amplification. Clones were read by immunoSEQ multiplex PCR, and TCRdb kept only the in-frame ones, dropping some. The V and J calls and clone size were taken over from that table, and D and trimming were inferred from the DNA. The sample lists 150,000 to 200,000 clones, about 82% seen once, with approximately 5.4% in the top ten. The data belong to a study of blood T cell repertoires in COVID-19. Study background: Researchers got acute and convalescent COVID-19 samples from the United States, Italy and Spain. Nucleic acid was either cDNA or gDNA, and it came from T cells, B-cell-depleted T cells, or PBMCs.

This clonotype was obtained from a woman between 25 and 40 years old with acute or convalescent COVID-19. The rearrangement joins TRBV7-8 to TRBJ1-2, with TRBD1 matching over 8 bases. Material for sequencing was peripheral blood. The CDR3 nucleotides are TGTGCCAGCAGCTTGTCCCAGGGGGCTTCGGGCTATGGCTACACCTTC. Amino acid sequence: CASSLSQGASGYGYTF.